A single sample is the source of the 20 T cell receptor beta chains below, sequenced in a study of blood T cell repertoires in COVID-19. Repertoires were generated with immunoSEQ multiplex PCR, while TCRdb's copy carries only in-frame clones and drops some. This sample has tens of thousands of clones, with roughly 90% found just once. Sequencing used peripheral blood. These receptors were taken from a man aged 25 to 40 with acute or convalescent COVID-19.

The CDR3 nucleotides read TGTGCCAGCAGCCTCCCCACCGGGAGGTTCCACGAGCAGTACTTC. Its translation: CASSLPTGRFHEQYF. The chain employs TRBV7-8 and TRBJ2-7; 7 bases are a match to TRBD2. From germline, CDR1 is SGHVS and CDR2 FQNEAQ. The CDR3 contains 15 residues. J lost 5 bases, V lost 5 bases, and 12 bases had no gene match.

This sequence joins TRBV30 and TRBJ2-5, with 7 nucleotides matching TRBD2. In germline, CDR1 is GTSNPN, CDR2 SVGIG (reference sequence). This CDR3 has 17 residues. The CDR3 nucleotides read TGTGCGCAGTCGGGGGGACCGGGACTATCGAATCAAGAGACCCAGTACTTC. Its protein is CAQSGGPGLSNQETQYF.

The chain links TRBV7-2 to TRBJ1-1; unclear D gene. The germline CDR1 and CDR2 sequences are SGHTA and FQGNSA. The CDR3 covers 13 residues. V gave up 5 bases and J gave up 1 base, with 8 bases separating them. The CDR3 region is CASSPTRNTEAFF. In DNA form, the CDR3 reads TGTGCCAGCAGCCCAACAAGGAACACTGAAGCTTTCTTT.

The chain links TRBV7-2 to TRBJ2-2; 7 bases match TRBD1. V was pared by 1 base and J by 3 bases, with 8 bases of the junction left unmatched. Germline V CDR1 and CDR2: SGHTA, FQGNSA. The CDR3 is 17 residues long. CDR3 residues: CASSLVRTGAYTGELFF. The CDR3 region has the DNA TGTGCCAGCAGCTTAGTAAGAACAGGGGCTTACACCGGGGAGCTGTTTTTT.

The rearrangement links TRBV18 to TRBJ1-1, with TRBD1 matching 7 bases. V lost 1 base, J lost 0 bases, and 5 bases stayed unmatched. The CDR3 runs 16 residues. CDR1 is KGHSH and CDR2 is LQKENI in the germline V gene. The CDR3 DNA reads as TGTGCCAGCTCACCACAGGGGGCCTTATTGAACACTGAAGCTTTCTTT. It yields the protein CASSPQGALLNTEAFF.

This chain links TRBV18 with TRBJ1-6, with D possibly TRBD1 on 5 matching bases. This CDR3 is built from 16 residues. Trimming took 2 bases from V and 0 from J, leaving 8 bases between them. Germline V gene lookup returns CDR1 KGHSH and CDR2 LQKENI. The CDR3 here is CASSPDRSSYNSPLHF. The DNA for the CDR3 is TGTGCCAGCTCACCAGACAGAAGCTCCTATAATTCACCCCTCCACTTT. Together with reference TRBV18 and TRBJ1-6, the CDR3 gives the full variable domain: NAGVMQNPRHLVRRRGQEARLRCSPMKGHSHVYWYRQLPEEGLKFMVYLQKENIIDESGMPKERFSAEFPKEGPSILRIQQVVRGDSAAYFCASSPDRSSYNSPLHFGNGTRLTVT.

V usage is TRBV12-3 or TRBV12-4 and J usage is TRBJ2-1; D perhaps matches TRBD1 (6 bases). Trimming removed 8 bases at V and 6 bases at J, with 14 bases between. This CDR3 is 13 amino acids long. CDR3 DNA: TGTGCCAGCTTACAGGGTTTCGGCAATGAGCAGTTCTTC. This sequence encodes CASLQGFGNEQFF.

The V gene is TRBV5-4, the J gene TRBJ2-2, with 12 bases identical to TRBD2. Germline assignment: CDR1 SGHNT and CDR2 YYREEE (reference sequence). This CDR3 has 18 amino acids. Trimming took 4 bases from V and 4 from J; bases not matched to a gene: 11. The CDR3 sequence is CASSPPLAGGLGTGELFF. The DNA of the CDR3 is TGTGCCAGCAGCCCGCCGCTAGCGGGGGGGCTGGGCACCGGGGAGCTGTTTTTT.

The V gene is TRBV29-1, the J gene TRBJ1-4, with 9 bases identical to TRBD1. The CDR3 sequence is 14 residues long. The ends lost 3 bases at V and 10 bases at J; junction bases unmatched: 9. Looked up from germline, CDR1 is SQVTM and CDR2 is ANQGSEA. This CDR3 reads CSVDPGQGVRKLFF. The CDR3 bases are TGCAGCGTTGACCCGGGACAGGGAGTTCGAAAACTGTTTTTT.

The rearrangement links TRBV18 to TRBJ2-7; TRBD1 matches at 9 bases. Germline CDR1 and CDR2: KGHSH and LQKENI. CDR3 length: 15 amino acids. V dropped 3 bases and J dropped 7; count of bases not matched to a gene: 10. This chain's CDR3 is CASSPAGQGYGEQYF. The CDR3 DNA sequence: TGTGCCAGCTCACCCGCCGGACAGGGGTATGGAGAGCAGTACTTC.

This chain connects TRBV27 to TRBJ1-2; 9 bases fit TRBD1. Germline V CDR1 and CDR2: MNHEY, SMNVEV (reference sequence). J gave up 2 bases and V 4 bases, and 8 bases lay outside the gene matches. This CDR3 contains 16 residues. CDR3 loop: CASSSPGQGRNYGYTF. CDR3 sequence (DNA): TGTGCCAGCAGTTCACCGGGACAGGGTAGGAACTATGGCTACACCTTC.

V usage is TRBV5-6 and J usage is TRBJ2-1; 9 positions match TRBD1. The CDR3 sequence is 16 residues long. V lost 2 bases to trimming and J lost 4 bases; unmatched junction nucleotides: 7. Germline V gives CDR1 SGHDT, CDR2 YYEEEE. The CDR3 reads CASSFLGTGTYNEQFF. CDR3 DNA sequence: TGTGCCAGCAGCTTCTTAGGGACAGGGACTTACAATGAGCAGTTCTTC.

J is TRBJ2-3 and V is TRBV27, with 8 nucleotides matching TRBD1. The germline CDR1 and CDR2 sequences are MNHEY and SMNVEV (reference sequence). This CDR3 spans 17 amino acids. V lost 4 bases, J lost 2 bases, and 11 bases stayed unmatched. CDR3 sequence reads: CASSSTRQGSFTDTQYF. CDR3 sequence (DNA): TGTGCCAGCAGTTCAACCCGACAGGGGTCCTTCACAGATACGCAGTATTTT.

This clone occurred a few times. This chain joins TRBV25-1 and TRBJ1-2; D gene unclear. This CDR3 is 13 amino acids long. V gave up 1 base and J gave up 6 bases, with 9 bases separating them. Looked up from germline, CDR1 is MGHDK and CDR2 is SYGVNS. CDR3 in amino acids: CASSEWEIHGYTF. The CDR3 DNA reads as TGTGCCAGCAGTGAATGGGAGATACATGGCTACACCTTC.

CDR3 residues: CASRLAGAGTDTQYF. The CDR3 bases are TGTGCCAGTAGACTAGCGGGAGCTGGCACAGATACGCAGTATTTT. The V gene is TRBV2, the J gene TRBJ2-3, with 12 positions matching TRBD2. Germline assignment: CDR1 SNHLY and CDR2 FYNNEI. The CDR3 runs 15 residues. Trimming removed 9 bases from V and 1 base from J; junction bases left unmatched: 5.

This clone came up once. The chain joins TRBV21-1 to TRBJ1-1; the table's D call, TRBD1, was not checked against the DNA. TRBV21-1 corresponds to a pseudogene. CDR3 length: 16 amino acids. CDR3 sequence (DNA): TGTGCCAGCAGCAAAGAACGGGACAACGAGGGTACGGTCGCTTTCTTT. Translation gives CASSKERDNEGTVAFF.

The chain uses TRBV5-4 and TRBJ2-5; no definite D call. The germline gives CDR1 SGHNT, CDR2 YYREEE (reference sequence). Trimming left V 4 bases short and J 4 bases short, with 14 bases between. CDR3 length: 14 amino acids. In nucleotides, the CDR3 is TGTGCCAGCAGCCAAAAGAACGGCGGAGAGACCCAGTACTTC. This encodes CASSQKNGGETQYF. The full variable domain, rest sourced from reference TRBV5-4 and TRBJ2-5, is ETGVTQSPTHLIKTRGQQVTLRCSSQSGHNTVSWYQQALGQGPQFIFQYYREEENGRGNFPPRFSGLQFPNYSSELNVNALELDDSALYLCASSQKNGGETQYFGPGTRLLVL.

This chain uses TRBV9 with TRBJ2-7, with TRBD2 as a possible D gene (5 bases). Germline values: CDR1 SGDLS, CDR2 YYNGEE. The V and J ends lost 4 bases and 3 bases respectively, with 11 bases between them. The CDR3 covers 13 residues. CDR3 protein: CASSSTLGYEQYF. The CDR3 coding sequence is TGTGCCAGCAGCTCCACACTAGGCTACGAGCAGTACTTC.

This chain joins TRBV3-1 (or the pseudogene TRBV3-2) and TRBJ2-5, with 7 bases aligning to TRBD2. From germline, CDR1 is LGHDT and CDR2 YNNKEL (reference sequence). The CDR3 spans 15 residues. The ends lost 2 bases at V and 5 bases at J; junction bases unmatched: 8. The CDR3 is CASSQFGGGIETQYF. The CDR3 region has the DNA TGTGCCAGCAGCCAATTTGGCGGGGGAATTGAGACCCAGTACTTC.

This chain uses TRBV19 with TRBJ2-3; 7 nucleotides line up with TRBD2. CDR3 size: 15 residues. The V and J ends lost 3 bases and 4 bases, in that order; junction bases with no gene match: 7. The germline V gene has CDR1 LNHDA and CDR2 SQIVND (reference sequence). The chain's CDR3 is CASSMRGTPPDTQYF. The DNA of the CDR3 is TGTGCCAGTAGTATGCGGGGGACTCCCCCAGATACGCAGTATTTT.